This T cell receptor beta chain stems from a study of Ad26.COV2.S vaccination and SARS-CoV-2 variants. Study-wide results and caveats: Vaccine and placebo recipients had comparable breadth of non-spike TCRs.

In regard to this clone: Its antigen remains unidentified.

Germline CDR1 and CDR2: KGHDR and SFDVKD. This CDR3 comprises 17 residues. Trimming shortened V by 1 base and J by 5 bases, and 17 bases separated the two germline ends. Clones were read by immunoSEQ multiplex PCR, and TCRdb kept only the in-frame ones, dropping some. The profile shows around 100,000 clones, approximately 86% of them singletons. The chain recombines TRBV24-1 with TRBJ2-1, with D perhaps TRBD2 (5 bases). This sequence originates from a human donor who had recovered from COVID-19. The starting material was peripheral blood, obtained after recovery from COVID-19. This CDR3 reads CATSDFGHTDGDNEQFF. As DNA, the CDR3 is TGTGCCACCAGTGATTTCGGGCATACCGACGGGGACAATGAGCAGTTCTTC.